This T cell receptor beta chain comes out of a study of OX40 agonist ivuxolimab in advanced cancers. Study at large: Administration of intravenous ivuxolimab to patients occurred every 2 weeks at 0.01 to 10 mg/kg. With a range of about 20 to 79, age averaged approximately 64 years, and around 83% were male.

Study-level findings and limits: Expansion of clones was among the lowest in partial responders at 0.1-3.0 mg/kg. Both blood CD4+ and CD8+ T cells showed clonal growth by week 6 at 0.1 to 3.0 mg/kg.

Repertoires were generated with immunoSEQ multiplex PCR, while TCRdb's copy carries only in-frame clones and drops some. Of about 70,000 clones in the sample, about 89% were seen once. In the case of this clone: Its antigen is unknown.

The V gene's germline CDR1 is GTSNPN and CDR2 SVGIG (reference sequence). V lost 1 base to trimming and J lost 5 bases, with 5 bases between them. The CDR3 has 11 amino acids. V gene TRBV30 combines with J gene TRBJ1-2, with D hard to call. The sequenced sample was CD4+ or CD8+ T cells sorted from blood, obtained in a trial of the OX40 agonist ivuxolimab. This clonotype was sampled from an adult with an advanced solid tumor such as melanoma, head and neck, liver or kidney cancer. The CDR3 sequence: CAWSAGYGYTF. The CDR3 DNA reads TGTGCCTGGAGTGCTGGGTATGGCTACACCTTC.